What follows is one TCR beta chain and its context. Its target is not known. This entry is derived from a study of T-cell memory formation after mild COVID-19. Overall study context: TCR clusters mostly belonged to single donors. General study findings and limits: Memory from before infection featured some responding clones, which suggests cross-reactive memory joined.

This CDR3 has 15 amino acids. Trimming removed 4 bases from V and 1 base from J, with 10 bases in between. A single record per CDR3 protein comes from TCRdb applying MiXCR to the 5' RACE reads. The repertoire holds around 400,000 distinct CDR3 sequences, approximately 25% seen once, with roughly 8.9% in the top ten. Sequencing was performed on PBMCs or a T cell subset sorted from them (not recorded which). This rearrangement joins TRBV12-3 or TRBV12-4 to TRBJ2-2, with D unresolved. The TCR comes from an adult woman who had mild COVID-19 (a few samples of this study predate the infection). Cell type and time point are not known. The CDR3 region has the DNA TGTGCCAGCAGTTGGGTAGAAGTGAACACCGGGGAGCTGTTTTTT. It codes for CASSWVEVNTGELFF.